The 22 T cell receptor beta chains presented below share a single source sample, sequenced in a study of vaccination and CD4 T cells after COVID-19. Sequencing of the DNA from cultured CD4+ T cells was carried out with the Oncomine TCR Beta short-read assay. From the PCR reads, TCRdb called clonotypes with MiXCR, one entry per CDR3 protein. The sample carries approximately 9,800 distinct CDR3 sequences, approximately 64% recorded once. Antigen specificity for these receptors is unknown. Treatment of the sample: roughly ten-day PBMC culture with coronavirus spike peptide pools or control peptides (ViraFEST assay). The material sequenced was CD4+ T cells from blood, cultured in vitro. The receptors derive from a human donor who had recovered from COVID-19.

V usage is TRBV4-1 and J usage is TRBJ2-5, with D perhaps being TRBD1 or TRBD2 (5 bases each). The CDR3 runs to 15 residues. The germline V and J ends were trimmed by 0 bases and 5 bases, with 13 bases remaining between them. In germline, CDR1 is MGHRA, CDR2 YSYEKL. In DNA form, the CDR3 reads TGCGCCAGCAGCCAAGATCGGGGCAGGGTGGAGACCCAGTACTTC. Protein product: CASSQDRGRVETQYF.

The V call is TRBV7-2, the J call TRBJ2-3; the D gene is possibly TRBD2 (5 bases). V lost 8 bases, J lost 8 bases, and 14 bases lay in between. This CDR3 is built from 12 residues. Germline V CDR1 and CDR2: SGHTA, FQGNSA. CDR3 coding DNA: TGTGCCAGCGCCGGGTTGGCGGGTACGCAGTATTTT. Protein sequence: CASAGLAGTQYF.

This clonotype was detected only once. A junction boundary mismatches the germline segment, possibly from a read error. This chain links TRBV15 with TRBJ2-5; 12 bases agree with TRBD1. In germline, CDR1 is LNHNV, CDR2 YYDKDF (reference sequence). The CDR3 spans 18 residues. CDR3 sequence: CATSRGDRGPKGGEAQYF. DNA of the CDR3: TGTGCCACCAGCAGGGGGGACAGGGGGCCTAAAGGGGGAGAGGCCCAGTACTTC.

This clonotype was counted between two and nine times. The chain joins TRBV12-3 or TRBV12-4 to TRBJ2-3; TRBD2 matches at 13 bases. The CDR3 extends over 18 amino acids. J was trimmed by 0 bases and V by 6 bases; bases with no gene match: 9. The CDR3, as DNA: TGTGCCAGCAGCCGGGGACTAGCGGGACTATCTAGCACAGATACGCAGTATTTT. Amino acids: CASSRGLAGLSSTDTQYF.

V and J are TRBV7-9 and TRBJ1-4, with 10 bases identical to TRBD1. Losses at the gene ends were 5 bases for V and 8 bases for J; bases not matched to a gene: 5. The CDR3 totals 14 residues. Germline values: CDR1 SEHNR, CDR2 FQNEAQ (reference sequence). The CDR3 region is CASSLRDRGEKLFF. The CDR3 DNA reads as TGTGCCAGCAGCCTCCGGGACAGGGGAGAAAAACTGTTTTTT.

DNA of the CDR3: TGTGCCAGCAGCCCATGGGGGAACTATGGCTACACCTTC. This translates into CASSPWGNYGYTF. The rearrangement uses TRBV5-6 and TRBJ1-2, with D maybe TRBD1 (5 bases). The germline V gene has CDR1 SGHDT and CDR2 YYEEEE. Trimming cost V 4 bases and J 2 bases, with 9 bases left between them. The CDR3 is 13 residues long.

This chain links TRBV7-2 with TRBJ2-3; no firm D call. Trimming removed 3 bases at V and 0 bases at J, with 7 bases between. CDR1 is SGHTA and CDR2 is FQGNSA in the germline V gene. This CDR3 has 14 amino acids. The CDR3 DNA reads as TGTGCCAGCAGCTTGGTAGGGAGCACAGATACGCAGTATTTT. Translating it yields CASSLVGSTDTQYF.

The chain employs TRBV30 and TRBJ1-2; 7 nucleotides match TRBD1. V gave up 5 bases and J gave up 6 bases; unmatched junction bases: 9. The germline gives CDR1 GTSNPN, CDR2 SVGIG (reference sequence). CDR3 size: 13 residues. CDR3 nucleotides: TGTGCCTGGTGTTGTCAGGGGGGGGATGGCTACACCTTC. Protein product: CAWCCQGGDGYTF.

This clonotype turned up a few times. V is TRBV27 and J is TRBJ2-7, with D possibly being TRBD1 (6 bases). CDR1 and CDR2 (germline): MNHEY, SMNVEV (reference sequence). Trimming took 3 bases from V and 2 from J, leaving 8 bases between them. This CDR3 has 13 amino acids. The CDR3 nucleotides are TGTGCCAGCAGTTTGGACAGAACCTACGAGCAGTACTTC. Translating it yields CASSLDRTYEQYF.

This clonotype occurred once. The gene calls are TRBV25-1 and TRBJ2-7; TRBD1 aligns across 8 bases. The CDR3 is 16 residues long. The junction had 6 bases not matched to a gene; V was cut back by 1 base and J by 1 base. Germline V gives CDR1 MGHDK, CDR2 SYGVNS. CDR3 loop: CASSESPGTGSYEQYF. DNA for the CDR3: TGTGCCAGCAGTGAATCCCCCGGGACAGGATCCTACGAGCAGTACTTC.

This chain uses TRBV6-4 with TRBJ1-1, with TRBD1 as a possible D gene (5 bases). CDR3 length: 15 residues. The V and J ends lost 6 bases and 1 base respectively, with 15 bases between them. CDR1 and CDR2 (germline): MRHNA, SNTAGT. CDR3 loop: CASRVDYGGNTEAFF. The CDR3 DNA sequence: TGTGCCAGCAGGGTAGATTACGGGGGGAACACTGAAGCTTTCTTT.

This clonotype was found a few times. This chain connects TRBV19 to TRBJ2-2; maybe TRBD1 (5 bases). The V gene lost 5 bases and the J gene lost 1 base, with 8 bases spanning the gap. CDR1 is LNHDA, CDR2 SQIVND, per germline (reference sequence). The CDR3 totals 14 residues. The CDR3: CASSDQGNTGELFF. In DNA form, the CDR3 reads TGTGCCAGTAGTGACCAGGGGAACACCGGGGAGCTGTTTTTT. The complete variable domain, with remaining parts taken from reference TRBV19 and TRBJ2-2, reads DGGITQSPKYLFRKEGQNVTLSCEQNLNHDAMYWYRQDPGQGLRLIYYSQIVNDFQKGDIAEGYSVSREKKESFPLTVTSAQKNPTAFYLCASSDQGNTGELFFGEGSRLTVL.

This clonotype occurred once. The rearrangement uses TRBV19 and TRBJ1-5, with 8 bases identical to TRBD1. The junction had 5 bases not matched to a gene; V was cut back by 6 bases and J by 1 base. This CDR3 region has 15 residues. Germline V gives CDR1 LNHDA, CDR2 SQIVND (reference sequence). CDR3 loop: CASRSTGASNQPQHF. The CDR3 DNA is TGTGCCAGTAGATCGACAGGGGCGAGCAATCAGCCCCAGCATTTT. The full variable domain, rest sourced from reference TRBV19 and TRBJ1-5, is DGGITQSPKYLFRKEGQNVTLSCEQNLNHDAMYWYRQDPGQGLRLIYYSQIVNDFQKGDIAEGYSVSREKKESFPLTVTSAQKNPTAFYLCASRSTGASNQPQHFGDGTRLSIL.

About this clonotype: One junction end does not reproduce the germline sequence, and a read error may be involved. This chain links TRBV2 with TRBJ2-1, with TRBD1 matching 7 bases. Germline CDR1 SNHLY, CDR2 FYNNEI. CDR3 length equals 11 residues. CDR3 sequence (DNA): TGTGCCAGCAGTGAGGGACAGTCACAACTCTTC. Protein sequence: CASSEGQSQLF.

This clonotype has a handful of counts. V and J are TRBV20-1 and TRBJ1-6; D is possibly TRBD1 (5 bases). Looked up from germline, CDR1 is DFQATT and CDR2 is SNEGSKA (reference sequence). The germline V and J ends were trimmed by 0 bases and 7 bases, with 10 bases remaining between them. This CDR3 spans 14 amino acids. The chain's CDR3 is CSARETGGNSPLHF. The CDR3 bases are TGCAGTGCTAGAGAAACAGGCGGCAATTCACCCCTCCACTTT.

The CDR3 loop is CASSLWDDEKLFF. The CDR3 bases are TGTGCCAGTAGTCTGTGGGACGATGAAAAACTGTTTTTT. The V and J genes are TRBV19 and TRBJ1-4; the D gene is possibly TRBD1 (5 bases). This CDR3 contains 13 residues. CDR1 LNHDA and CDR2 SQIVND come from the germline V gene (reference sequence). V lost 5 bases to trimming and J lost 6 bases, with 10 bases between them.

This clonotype came up a few times. The chain links TRBV20-1 to TRBJ1-1; the D is unclear. The V gene's germline CDR1 is DFQATT and CDR2 SNEGSKA (reference sequence). Trimming left V 0 bases short and J 1 base short, with 12 bases between. CDR3 length equals 15 residues. CDR3 nucleotide sequence: TGCAGTGCTAGAGATGGAGGGAGGCCGAACACTGAAGCTTTCTTT. Amino acid sequence: CSARDGGRPNTEAFF.

This clonotype was seen a few times. The V and J genes are TRBV7-2 and TRBJ1-2; TRBD1 matches 7 bases. Losses at the gene ends were 0 bases for V and 4 bases for J; bases not matched to a gene: 11. The germline CDR1 and CDR2 sequences are SGHTA and FQGNSA. CDR3 size: 17 residues. CDR3 in DNA: TGTGCCAGCAGCTTAGCCCCCTGGGGCAGGGGGTCCTATGGCTACACCTTC. This translates into CASSLAPWGRGSYGYTF.

This clonotype was counted between two and nine times. V and J are TRBV7-2 and TRBJ2-1, with D tentatively TRBD2 (6 bases). Germline V CDR1 and CDR2: SGHTA, FQGNSA. The CDR3 sequence is 14 residues long. V gave up 2 bases and J gave up 6 bases, with 11 bases separating them. The CDR3 here is CASSLSGTSNEQFF. The CDR3 coding sequence is TGTGCCAGCAGCTTAAGTGGGACTTCCAATGAGCAGTTCTTC.

The J gene is TRBJ1-1, the V gene TRBV11-3; 10 nucleotides line up with TRBD1. Germline V lookup: CDR1 SGHNT, CDR2 YENEEA. With 0 bases clipped from V and 3 bases from J, the junction kept 7 bases outside the gene matches. The CDR3 totals 17 residues. The DNA for the CDR3 is TGTGCCAGCAGCTTAGACCTCCGGGACAGGGGCCACACTGAAGCTTTCTTT. It specifies CASSLDLRDRGHTEAFF.

The chain employs TRBV7-2 and TRBJ2-3; 7 bases are a match to TRBD1. Germline V gene lookup returns CDR1 SGHTA and CDR2 FQGNSA. This CDR3 has 13 amino acids. V gave up 4 bases and J gave up 3 bases; unmatched junction bases: 1. The CDR3: CASSWDSTDTQYF. CDR3 in DNA: TGTGCCAGCAGCTGGGACAGTACAGATACGCAGTATTTT. The entire variable domain, with the rest obtained from reference TRBV7-2 and TRBJ2-3, is as follows: GAGVSQSPSNKVTEKGKDVELRCDPISGHTALYWYRQSLGQGLEFLIYFQGNSAPDKSGLPSDRFSAERTGGSVSTLTIQRTQQEDSAVYLCASSWDSTDTQYFGPGTRLTVL.

A note on this clonotype: The germline gene is not matched at one end of the junction; a read error may be the cause. The J gene is TRBJ1-2, the V gene TRBV7-7; maybe TRBD1 (6 bases). The germline V gene encodes CDR1 SSHAT and CDR2 FNYEAQ (reference sequence). The CDR3 loop spans 16 amino acids. The DNA for the CDR3 is TGTGCTAGCAGCTTAGTAAAAGGGGGGCTTAACTATGGCTACACCTTC. Amino acid sequence: CASSLVKGGLNYGYTF.